The clone carrying this T cell receptor beta chain came up once. This entry comes from a study of blood T cell repertoires in COVID-19. Turning to the study itself: Samples came from the United States, Italy and Spain, spanning acute and convalescent COVID-19. PBMCs, B-cell-depleted T cells, or T cells provided the cDNA or gDNA that made up the material.

Germline loops: CDR1 MNHEY, CDR2 SVGEGT. V was clipped by 4 bases and J by 4 bases, with 10 bases between them. This CDR3 has 13 residues. Study processing details: Nucleated cell counts were estimated from reference gene primer amplification. Measured with immunoSEQ multiplex PCR; TCRdb has only the in-frame clones, and not every one. V, J and clone size were drawn from that table, and D and trimming were deduced from the DNA. The sample has 70,000 to 90,000 clones, 80% to 90% seen once. This chain joins TRBV6-2 or TRBV6-3 and TRBJ1-2; D perhaps matches TRBD1 (6 bases). Sequences were obtained from peripheral blood. This receptor was obtained from a man in his fifties or sixties with acute or convalescent COVID-19. CDR3 sequence reads: CASSSRGRYGYTF. The CDR3 bases are TGTGCCAGCAGTTCCAGGGGTCGCTATGGCTACACCTTC.